A single sample is the source of the 15 T cell receptor beta chains below, sequenced in a study of OX40 agonist ivuxolimab in advanced cancers. TCRdb keeps only in-frame clones here, not all; method: immunoSEQ multiplex PCR. The sample carries 80,000 to 95,000 clones, roughly 93% recorded once. The starting material was CD4+ or CD8+ T cells sorted from blood, obtained in a trial of the OX40 agonist ivuxolimab. The receptors come from an adult with an advanced solid tumor such as melanoma, head and neck, liver or kidney cancer.

This chain uses TRBV28 with TRBJ1-2, with 7 bases matching TRBD1. The CDR3 runs 18 residues. The ends lost 1 base at V and 4 bases at J; junction bases unmatched: 15. Germline V gives CDR1 MDHEN, CDR2 SYDVKM. CDR3 protein: CASSLSTGQATSFYGYTF. In nucleotides, the CDR3 is TGTGCCAGCAGTTTATCAACCGGACAGGCTACGTCCTTCTATGGCTACACCTTC.

The rearrangement links TRBV11-1 to TRBJ1-4, with D hard to call. Germline values: CDR1 SGHAT, CDR2 FQDESV (reference sequence). With 5 bases removed from V and 0 bases from J, the gap between germline ends came to 13 bases. The CDR3 contains 16 residues. The CDR3 bases are TGTGCCAGCAGCCAAAAAGACGGGTCAACTAATGAAAAACTGTTTTTT. Amino acids: CASSQKDGSTNEKLFF.

This clone was detected once. The CDR3 bases are TGCGCCAGCAGCCAATTTCCACAGGGGTCAGATACGCAGTATTTT. Amino acids: CASSQFPQGSDTQYF. This chain connects TRBV4-1 to TRBJ2-3; 7 bases are a match to TRBD1. J was trimmed by 4 bases and V by 2 bases; bases with no gene match: 6. The germline V gene encodes CDR1 MGHRA and CDR2 YSYEKL. The CDR3 is made up of 15 amino acids.

The chain links TRBV10-1 to TRBJ2-2; D possibly corresponds to TRBD2 (6 bases). CDR3 length: 13 residues. V was cut by 6 bases and J by 3 bases, with 8 bases left in between. CDR1 is WNHNN, CDR2 SYGVQD, per germline (reference sequence). This CDR3 reads CASRPSDTGELFF. Written as DNA, the CDR3 is TGCGCCAGCAGACCTAGCGACACCGGGGAGCTGTTTTTT.

The CDR3, as DNA: TGTGCCAGCAGCTTGACAGGGTCGGGGGAGCAGTACTTC. Translation gives CASSLTGSGEQYF. The chain employs TRBV5-4 and TRBJ2-7; D may be TRBD1 (6 bases). The CDR3 sequence is 13 residues long. V lost 1 base to trimming and J lost 7 bases, with 12 bases between them. Germline V gene lookup returns CDR1 SGHNT and CDR2 YYREEE (reference sequence).

V gene TRBV30 combines with J gene TRBJ1-2, with a tentative D call TRBD1 (6 bases). V was pared by 2 bases and J by 5 bases, with 12 bases between. This CDR3 has 13 amino acids. Looked up from germline, CDR1 is GTSNPN and CDR2 is SVGIG (reference sequence). CDR3 in amino acids: CAWSPTGSYGYTF. CDR3 DNA: TGTGCCTGGAGTCCGACAGGATCGTATGGCTACACCTTC.

This chain uses TRBV28 with TRBJ1-2; D is perhaps TRBD1 (6 bases). Trimming removed 4 bases from V and 8 bases from J, with 8 bases in between. The germline V gene encodes CDR1 MDHEN and CDR2 SYDVKM. The CDR3 is 11 residues long. CDR3 sequence (DNA): TGTGCCAGCAGTTACCAGGGGGGCTACACCTTC. It yields the protein CASSYQGGYTF.

CDR3 protein: CASSGQGDYNEQFF. The CDR3, as DNA: TGTGCCAGCAGTGGGCAGGGGGACTACAATGAGCAGTTCTTC. The chain links TRBV7-2 to TRBJ2-1; TRBD1 aligns across 7 bases. V shed 6 bases and J 3 bases; nucleotides not matched to a gene: 5. The length of the CDR3 is 14 residues. CDR1 is SGHTA and CDR2 is FQGNSA in the germline V gene.

J is TRBJ2-1 and V is TRBV7-2; D perhaps matches TRBD1 (6 bases). This CDR3 has 15 amino acids. Germline CDR1 and CDR2: SGHTA and FQGNSA. V lost 5 bases to trimming and J lost 5 bases, with 16 bases between them. The CDR3 is CASSQDRPVDNEQFF. CDR3 DNA sequence: TGTGCCAGCAGCCAGGACAGACCCGTTGACAATGAGCAGTTCTTC.

The chain combines TRBV27 with TRBJ2-3; D is ambiguous. The germline gives CDR1 MNHEY, CDR2 SMNVEV (reference sequence). With 5 bases removed from V and 4 bases from J, the gap between germline ends came to 22 bases. CDR3 length: 17 amino acids. The CDR3 DNA reads as TGTGCCAGCAGTCAGAGCCCCGGAGCCAGGAACGCAGATACGCAGTATTTT. Translating it yields CASSQSPGARNADTQYF.

The chain combines TRBV28 with TRBJ2-3; 11 positions match TRBD2. J was trimmed by 4 bases and V by 3 bases; bases with no gene match: 6. The CDR3 has 16 residues. The V gene's germline CDR1 is MDHEN and CDR2 SYDVKM. CDR3 sequence (DNA): TGTGCCAGCAGTTTCCTTAGCGGGAGGGGTCCAGATACGCAGTATTTT. This sequence encodes CASSFLSGRGPDTQYF.

V usage is TRBV28 and J usage is TRBJ2-1, with D possibly TRBD1 on 5 matching bases. The CDR3 spans 14 residues. The ends were cut back, 4 bases at V and 7 bases at J, with 14 bases in the middle. Per germline, CDR1 MDHEN and CDR2 SYDVKM. In DNA form, the CDR3 reads TGTGCCAGCAGTTCGAGGCAGGGAAAAAATGAGCAGTTCTTC. This codes for CASSSRQGKNEQFF.

J is TRBJ2-5 and V is TRBV30, with 10 bases lining up with TRBD2. From germline, CDR1 is GTSNPN and CDR2 SVGIG (reference sequence). The CDR3 sequence is 14 residues long. The V segment lost 4 bases and the J segment 7 bases; nucleotides outside the gene matches: 9. The CDR3 DNA follows: TGTGCCTGGAAAAGGACTAGCGGTGGTTTGACCCAGTACTTC. Its translation is CAWKRTSGGLTQYF.

The chain employs TRBV19 and TRBJ1-1; D call uncertain. This CDR3 is built from 13 residues. Trimming removed 7 bases at V and 1 base at J, with 10 bases between. Germline loops: CDR1 LNHDA, CDR2 SQIVND (reference sequence). CDR3 sequence reads: CASTTGRNTEAFF. The CDR3, as DNA: TGTGCCAGTACTACTGGGAGGAACACTGAAGCTTTCTTT.

This chain links TRBV10-3 with TRBJ2-7; 9 bases line up with TRBD1. Germline V lookup: CDR1 ENHRY, CDR2 SYGVKD. V was clipped by 6 bases and J by 2 bases; unmatched bases: 2. The CDR3 has 13 amino acids. CDR3 sequence reads: CAIRRQGAYEQYF. In DNA form, the CDR3 reads TGTGCCATCAGAAGACAGGGGGCCTACGAGCAGTACTTC.